Here is one T cell receptor (beta chain) with its context. Enrolled during active infection, Seattle patients were then followed longitudinally. In the source study's methods: For nucleated cells, counts were estimated from reference gene primer amplification. Profiling relied on immunoSEQ multiplex PCR, and the TCRdb table lists in-frame clones only, not all of them. V and J calls and clone size follow that table, whereas D and trimming were derived from the DNA. The sample lists fewer than 350,000 clones, less than 90% occurring once. This sample was included in a study of blood T cell repertoires in COVID-19. Study summary: Samples representing acute and convalescent COVID-19 were sourced from the United States, Italy and Spain. The analysed material was cDNA or gDNA that came from T cells, B-cell-depleted T cells, or PBMCs.

V dropped 2 bases and J dropped 6; count of bases not matched to a gene: 9. The germline gives CDR1 MNHEY, CDR2 SVGAGI. CDR3 length: 15 amino acids. The sequencing sample was made of peripheral blood. The chain uses TRBV6-5 and TRBJ2-7; 8 bases are shared with TRBD1. The clonotype originates from a woman under 40 with COVID-19, enrolled during active disease. The CDR3 loop is CASSYLRTGLGEQYF. CDR3 bases: TGTGCCAGCAGTTACCTAAGGACAGGGTTGGGCGAGCAGTACTTC.